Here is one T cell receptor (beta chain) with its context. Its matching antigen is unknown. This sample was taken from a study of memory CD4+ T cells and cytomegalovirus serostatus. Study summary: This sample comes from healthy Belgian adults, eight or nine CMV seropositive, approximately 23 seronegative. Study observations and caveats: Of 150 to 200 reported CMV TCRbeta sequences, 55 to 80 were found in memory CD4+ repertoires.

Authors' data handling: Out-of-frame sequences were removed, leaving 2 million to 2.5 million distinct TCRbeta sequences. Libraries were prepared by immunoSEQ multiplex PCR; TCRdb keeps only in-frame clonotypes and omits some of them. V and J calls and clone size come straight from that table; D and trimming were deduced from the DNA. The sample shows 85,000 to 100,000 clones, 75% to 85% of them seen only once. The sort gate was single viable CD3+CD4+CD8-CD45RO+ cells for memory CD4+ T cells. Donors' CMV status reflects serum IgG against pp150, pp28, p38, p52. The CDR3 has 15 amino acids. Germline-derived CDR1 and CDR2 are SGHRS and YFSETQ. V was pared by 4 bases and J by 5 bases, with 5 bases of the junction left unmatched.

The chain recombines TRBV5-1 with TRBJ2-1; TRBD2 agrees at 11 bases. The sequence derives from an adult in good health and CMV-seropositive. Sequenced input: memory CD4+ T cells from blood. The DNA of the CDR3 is TGCGCCAGCAGCGTGACTAGCGGGATAGACAATGAGCAGTTCTTC. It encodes CASSVTSGIDNEQFF.